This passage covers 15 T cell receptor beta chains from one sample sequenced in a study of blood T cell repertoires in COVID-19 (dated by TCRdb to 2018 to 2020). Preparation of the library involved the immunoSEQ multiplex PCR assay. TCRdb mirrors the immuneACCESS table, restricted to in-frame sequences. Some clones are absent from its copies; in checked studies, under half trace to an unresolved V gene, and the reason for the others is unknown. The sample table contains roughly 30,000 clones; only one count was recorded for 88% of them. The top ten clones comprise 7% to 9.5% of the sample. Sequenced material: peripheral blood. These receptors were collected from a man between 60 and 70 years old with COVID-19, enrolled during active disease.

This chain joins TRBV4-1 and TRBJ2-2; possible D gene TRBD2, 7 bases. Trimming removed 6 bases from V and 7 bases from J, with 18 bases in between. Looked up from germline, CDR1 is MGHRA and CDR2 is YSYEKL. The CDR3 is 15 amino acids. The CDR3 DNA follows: TGCGCCAGCAGGAGAGGGGGAGGGCCTATCGGGGAGCTGTTTTTT. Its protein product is CASRRGGGPIGELFF.

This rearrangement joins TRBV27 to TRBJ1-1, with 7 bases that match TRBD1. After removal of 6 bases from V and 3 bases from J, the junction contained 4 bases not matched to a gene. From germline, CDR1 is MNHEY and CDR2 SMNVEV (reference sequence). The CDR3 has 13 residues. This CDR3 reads CASRRQGDTEAFF. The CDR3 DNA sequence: TGTGCCAGCAGACGACAGGGTGACACTGAAGCTTTCTTT.

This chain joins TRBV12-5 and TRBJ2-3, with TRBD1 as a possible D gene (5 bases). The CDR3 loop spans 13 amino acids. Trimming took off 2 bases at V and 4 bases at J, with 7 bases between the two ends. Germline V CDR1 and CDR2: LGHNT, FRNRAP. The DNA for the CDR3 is TGTGCTAGTGGTTTGAGCAGGGCAGATACGCAGTATTTT. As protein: CASGLSRADTQYF.

CDR3 protein: CASRETGLNEQFF. CDR3 DNA sequence: TGTGCCAGCAGAGAGACGGGTCTCAATGAGCAGTTCTTC. This sequence joins TRBV7-8 and TRBJ2-1; D not resolved. With 6 bases removed from V and 6 bases from J, the gap between germline ends came to 12 bases. The CDR3 loop spans 13 amino acids. Germline V gene data show CDR1 as SGHVS and CDR2 as FQNEAQ.

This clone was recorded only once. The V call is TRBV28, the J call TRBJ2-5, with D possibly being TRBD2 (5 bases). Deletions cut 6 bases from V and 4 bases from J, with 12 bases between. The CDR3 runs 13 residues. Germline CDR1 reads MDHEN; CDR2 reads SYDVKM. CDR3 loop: CASSSPGGETQYF. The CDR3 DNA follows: TGTGCCAGCAGCTCCCCCGGAGGAGAGACCCAGTACTTC.

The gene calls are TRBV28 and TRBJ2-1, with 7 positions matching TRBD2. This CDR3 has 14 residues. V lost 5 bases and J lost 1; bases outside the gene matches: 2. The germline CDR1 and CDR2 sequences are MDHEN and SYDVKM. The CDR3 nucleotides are TGTGCCAGCAGTCTGGGGGGGTCCTACAATGAGCAGTTCTTC. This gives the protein CASSLGGSYNEQFF.

DNA for the CDR3: TGTGCCAGCACCCGGGGTGGGGAAAAACTGTTTTTT. Protein product: CASTRGGEKLFF. V and J are TRBV28 and TRBJ1-4, with unresolved D. The CDR3 totals 12 residues. V gave up 7 bases and J gave up 8 bases, with 11 bases separating them. Germline lookup yields CDR1 MDHEN and CDR2 SYDVKM. Full variable domain (missing parts from reference TRBV28 and TRBJ1-4): DVKVTQSSRYLVKRTGEKVFLECVQDMDHENMFWYRQDPGLGLRLIYFSYDVKMKEKGDIPEGYSVSREKKERFSLILESASTNQTSMYLCASTRGGEKLFFGSGTQLSVL.

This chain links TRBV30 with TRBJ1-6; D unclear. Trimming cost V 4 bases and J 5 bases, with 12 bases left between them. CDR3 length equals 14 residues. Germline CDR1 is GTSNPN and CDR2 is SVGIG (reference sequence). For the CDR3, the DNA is TGTGCCTGGACCCTTACACAGAATAATTCACCCCTCCACTTT. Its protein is CAWTLTQNNSPLHF.

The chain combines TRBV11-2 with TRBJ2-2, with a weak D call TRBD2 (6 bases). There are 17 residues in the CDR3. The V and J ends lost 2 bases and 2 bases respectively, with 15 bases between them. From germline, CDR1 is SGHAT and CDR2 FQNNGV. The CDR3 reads CASSLTPGSPNTGELFF. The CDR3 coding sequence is TGTGCCAGCAGCTTAACCCCCGGGAGTCCTAACACCGGGGAGCTGTTTTTT.

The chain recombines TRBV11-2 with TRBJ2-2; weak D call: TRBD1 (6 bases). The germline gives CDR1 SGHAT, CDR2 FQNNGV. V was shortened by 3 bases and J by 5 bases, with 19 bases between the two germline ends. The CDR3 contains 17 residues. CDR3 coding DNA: TGTGCCAGCAGCTTCCTCCGGAGCAGGGGCGCAACCGGGGAGCTGTTTTTT. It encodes CASSFLRSRGATGELFF.

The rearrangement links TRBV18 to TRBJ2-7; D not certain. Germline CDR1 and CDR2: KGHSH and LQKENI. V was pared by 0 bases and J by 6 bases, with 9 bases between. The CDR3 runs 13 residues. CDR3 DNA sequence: TGTGCCAGCTCACCACCCCGGTTTGGCGAGCAGTACTTC. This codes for CASSPPRFGEQYF.

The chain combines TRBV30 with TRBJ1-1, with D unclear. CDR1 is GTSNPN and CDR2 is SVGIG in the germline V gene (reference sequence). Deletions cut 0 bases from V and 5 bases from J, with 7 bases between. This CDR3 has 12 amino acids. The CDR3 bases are TGTGCCTGGAGTGTTGGGGAGACTGAAGCTTTCTTT. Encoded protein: CAWSVGETEAFF.

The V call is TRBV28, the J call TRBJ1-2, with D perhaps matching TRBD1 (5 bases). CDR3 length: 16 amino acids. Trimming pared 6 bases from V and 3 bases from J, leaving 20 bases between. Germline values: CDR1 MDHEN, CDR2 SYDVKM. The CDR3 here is CASRKGGAEGDYGYTF. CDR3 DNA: TGTGCCAGCAGAAAAGGTGGGGCAGAAGGAGACTATGGCTACACCTTC.

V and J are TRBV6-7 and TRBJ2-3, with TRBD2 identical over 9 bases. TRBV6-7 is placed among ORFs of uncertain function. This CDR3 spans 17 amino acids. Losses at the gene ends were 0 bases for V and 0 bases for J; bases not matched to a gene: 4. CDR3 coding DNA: TGTGCCAGCAGTTACTCTGGCGGGAGGGCTAGCACAGATACGCAGTATTTT. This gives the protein CASSYSGGRASTDTQYF.

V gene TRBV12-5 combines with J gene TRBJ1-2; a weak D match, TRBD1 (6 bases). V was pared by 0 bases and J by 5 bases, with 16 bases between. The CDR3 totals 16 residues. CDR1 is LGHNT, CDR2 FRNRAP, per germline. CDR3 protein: CASGLVRTELLYGYTF. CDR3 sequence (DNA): TGTGCTAGTGGTTTGGTACGGACAGAGCTTCTTTATGGCTACACCTTC.